Reported below is one T cell receptor beta chain. The antigen is unknown. CDR3 length equals 14 residues. V lost 3 bases and J 2 bases, leaving 11 bases between the germline ends. The germline gives CDR1 MNHEY, CDR2 SVGEGT. The data belong to a study of T cell responses to AZD1222 COVID-19 vaccine. Turning to the study itself: Researchers grouped second doses given at about 4 or about 12 weeks into one pool. Study findings and constraints: Targets within unmutated variant regions were reportedly found for nearly half of spike-specific TCRs. Donor demographics were predominantly white British with a female majority; clonal diversity may be underestimated. At study baseline, merely about 6 AZD1222 recipients were seropositive.

Profiling relied on immunoSEQ multiplex PCR, and the TCRdb table lists in-frame clones only, not all of them. This table has tens of thousands of clones, roughly nine tenths appearing once. This chain links TRBV6-2 or TRBV6-3 with TRBJ2-7; possible D gene TRBD1, 5 bases. The material sequenced was peripheral blood, taken on day 0 of AZD1222 vaccination. This receptor was obtained from an adult in good health. CDR3 coding DNA: TGTGCCAGCAGTTATGTGACAGCCCCCTACGAGCAGTACTTC. Translation gives CASSYVTAPYEQYF.